This is a list of T cell receptor beta chains from one sample in a study of PD-L1 blockade in urothelial cancer. The assay was immunoSEQ multiplex PCR, and TCRdb's table has in-frame clones only and misses some. Of 33,000 or so clones listed, 75% to 85% are singletons. Specimen: PBMCs, collected around atezolizumab (anti-PD-L1) treatment. Every receptor here comes from a man aged 60 to 75 with urothelial cancer. CDR3s leave out the opening cysteine and the closing phenylalanine or tryptophan.

v_gene	CDR3aa
TRBV5-1	ASSPGANYGYT
TRBV9	ASSPRQGGYEQY
TRBV6-1	ASSDTPTGGSKQY
TRBV4-1	ASSHPGTGDYGYT
TRBV28	ASSFSGAHTEAF
TRBV25-1	ASTSPLRQGADGELF
TRBV27	ASSLTLRRETQY
TRBV5-6	ASSYGTDKQPQH
TRBV18	ASSGQRNTEAF
TRBV6-6	ASSPPTGGGEQY
TRBV5-1	ASRLAGGPMRETQY
TRBV28	ASSFMGAGAEQY
TRBV5-5	ASSLAAGSYEQY
TRBV5-1	ASSSRGMANEKLF
TRBV19	ASSIPLAGGQQF
TRBV28	ASSLLGQGAGVTEAF
TRBV6-4	ASSDSIIWRVEQY
TRBV7-8	ASSPSSYNEQF
TRBV10-3	AISGGLPETQY
TRBV6-9	ASSPDIPQETQY
TRBV6-4	ASSTGVGNSPLH
TRBV6-5	ASSYGSGETGKLF
TRBV28	ASSLLQGGTEAF
TRBV5-5	ASSLDTAGYEQY
TRBV11-2	ASSLDHGRSYEQY
TRBV19	ASEGTVAGYT
TRBV28	ASPPGQGHFTDTQY
TRBV5-1	ASSVSRGNTEAF
TRBV27	ASSPLGGPEETQY
TRBV6-1	ASSEGHRSYEQY
TRBV19	ASSLGQAYGYT
TRBV19	ASSLGQGQYEQF
TRBV11-1	ASSPKRRRETQY
TRBV28	ATGTGGSTNQPQH
TRBV4-1	ASSQEARQGPEVTEAF
TRBV2	ASSRDRDSGANVLT